Presented here are 24 T cell receptor beta chains from one specimen sequenced in a study of cytomegalovirus exposure and HLA in healthy donors. The PCR contained 60 Vbeta and 13 Jbeta primers. The data were produced by immunoSEQ multiplex PCR, yet TCRdb's version contains in-frame clones alone and is incomplete. This repertoire shows some 150,000 clones, 75% to 85% found once; its top ten account for around 10%. Sequenced input: PBMCs. All receptors derive from a man aged 45 to 65 in good health and CMV-seropositive.

The chain couples TRBV6-1 to TRBJ2-2; D may be TRBD2 (5 bases). Germline CDR1 reads MNHNS; CDR2 reads SASEGT. V shed 5 bases and J shed 8 bases, with 9 bases lying between them. The CDR3 extends over 12 amino acids. The CDR3 sequence is CASSPPGGELFF. The CDR3, as DNA: TGTGCCAGCAGTCCCCCGGGAGGGGAGCTGTTTTTT.

The gene calls are TRBV29-1 and TRBJ1-2; 8 bases align to TRBD1. CDR3 length: 13 residues. The germline gives CDR1 SQVTM, CDR2 ANQGSEA. The ends lost 6 bases at V and 4 bases at J; junction bases unmatched: 7. The CDR3 DNA reads as TGCAGCGTGGAGGACAGGGTCGGCTATGGCTACACCTTC. Translation: CSVEDRVGYGYTF.

As for this clone: At one end the junction does not follow the germline gene, possibly because of a read error. The rearrangement joins TRBV7-7 to TRBJ2-1; TRBD1 aligns across 7 bases. Looked up from germline, CDR1 is SSHAT and CDR2 is FNYEAQ (reference sequence). This CDR3 is 13 amino acids long. The CDR3, as DNA: TGTGCTAGCAGCGTAACACAGGGGAGTGAGCAGTTCTTC. This gives the protein CASSVTQGSEQFF.

V usage is TRBV2 and J usage is TRBJ2-1; 12 bases are shared with TRBD2. This CDR3 spans 15 amino acids. CDR1 and CDR2 from the germline V gene are SNHLY and FYNNEI. V was clipped by 6 bases and J by 7 bases; unmatched bases: 7. Written as DNA, the CDR3 is TGTGCCAGCAGGGGAGGACTAGCGGGATGGAATGAGCAGTTCTTC. Protein product: CASRGGLAGWNEQFF. The complete variable domain, with remaining parts taken from reference TRBV2 and TRBJ2-1, reads EPEVTQTPSHQVTQMGQEVILRCVPISNHLYFYWYRQILGQKVEFLVSFYNNEISEKSEIFDDQFSVERPDGSNFTLKIRSTKLEDSAMYFCASRGGLAGWNEQFFGPGTRLTVL.

The rearrangement links TRBV6-4 to TRBJ1-2; D may be TRBD1 (6 bases). The CDR3 runs 16 residues. Germline loops: CDR1 MRHNA, CDR2 SNTAGT. V was shortened by 0 bases and J by 3 bases, with 14 bases between the two germline ends. Here the CDR3 reads CASSDSSRGRHYGYTF. DNA of the CDR3: TGTGCCAGCAGTGACTCGTCCAGGGGCAGGCACTATGGCTACACCTTC.

The chain couples TRBV14 to TRBJ2-1; TRBD2 aligns across 7 bases. Trimming at V came to 10 bases and at J to 9 bases, leaving 15 bases not matched to a gene. CDR1 and CDR2 from the germline V gene are SGHDN and FVKESK. The CDR3 consists of 14 residues. The CDR3 nucleotides read TGTGCCACCCAAAGGGCGGGGGATTGGGGTGAGCAGTTCTTC. It yields the protein CATQRAGDWGEQFF. The full variable domain, completed using reference TRBV14 and TRBJ2-1, is EAGVTQFPSHSVIEKGQTVTLRCDPISGHDNLYWYRRVMGKEIKFLLHFVKESKQDESGMPNNRFLAERTGGTYSTLKVQPAELEDSGVYFCATQRAGDWGEQFFGPGTRLTVL.

The V call is TRBV7-2, the J call TRBJ1-2; 7 positions match TRBD1. The V gene end was trimmed by 5 bases and the J gene end by 5 bases; junction bases not matched to a gene: 11. The CDR3 length is 15 residues. The V gene's germline CDR1 is SGHTA and CDR2 FQGNSA. The DNA for the CDR3 is TGTGCCAGCAGCCTCGAGGGGGCGCCGGGGTATGGCTACACCTTC. This gives the protein CASSLEGAPGYGYTF.

The chain couples TRBV6-9 to TRBJ1-1, with D possibly matching TRBD1 (6 bases). Germline V gene sequence: CDR1 MNHGY, CDR2 SVAAGI. Trimming shortened V by 8 bases and J by 2 bases, and 18 bases separated the two germline ends. The CDR3 covers 15 residues. CDR3 nucleotide sequence: TGTGCCAGCCCCCGGGCGGGGGCGGGTAACACTGAAGCTTTCTTT. Translating gives CASPRAGAGNTEAFF.

This chain joins TRBV7-9 and TRBJ1-2; 8 bases are a match to TRBD1. Germline assignment: CDR1 SEHNR and CDR2 FQNEAQ (reference sequence). V was pared by 5 bases and J by 4 bases, with 6 bases of the junction left unmatched. CDR3 length: 14 residues. CDR3 coding DNA: TGTGCCAGCAGCCCGGGGCAGGGGGCCTATGGCTACACCTTC. Residues: CASSPGQGAYGYTF.

This clone showed up just once. The J gene is TRBJ2-5, the V gene TRBV18, with no clear D. The CDR3 runs to 14 residues. Germline values: CDR1 KGHSH, CDR2 LQKENI. Trimming removed 5 bases at V and 1 base at J, with 11 bases between. CDR3 sequence: CASSFTETQETQYF. The CDR3 bases are TGTGCCAGCTCATTCACAGAGACCCAAGAGACCCAGTACTTC. Full variable domain (missing parts from reference TRBV18 and TRBJ2-5): NAGVMQNPRHLVRRRGQEARLRCSPMKGHSHVYWYRQLPEEGLKFMVYLQKENIIDESGMPKERFSAEFPKEGPSILRIQQVVRGDSAAYFCASSFTETQETQYFGPGTRLLVL.

CDR3 sequence: CASSVGLAGADTDTQYF. CDR3 in DNA: TGCGCCAGCAGCGTGGGACTAGCGGGGGCCGACACAGATACGCAGTATTTT. V usage is TRBV5-1 and J usage is TRBJ2-3; TRBD2 agrees at 14 bases. V shed 4 bases and J 2 bases; nucleotides not matched to a gene: 6. This CDR3 has 17 residues. Germline V gene sequence: CDR1 SGHRS, CDR2 YFSETQ.

This clone has only a few counts. V is TRBV7-2 and J is TRBJ1-1; tentative D call: TRBD1 (6 bases). The CDR3 runs 15 residues. Trimming cost V 5 bases and J 2 bases, with 15 bases left between them. Germline-derived CDR1 and CDR2 are SGHTA and FQGNSA. The CDR3 sequence is CASSPRQVLNTEAFF. CDR3 nucleotide sequence: TGTGCCAGCAGCCCCCGACAGGTCCTTAACACTGAAGCTTTCTTT. The variable domain in full, with the rest retrieved from reference TRBV7-2 and TRBJ1-1, is GAGVSQSPSNKVTEKGKDVELRCDPISGHTALYWYRQSLGQGLEFLIYFQGNSAPDKSGLPSDRFSAERTGGSVSTLTIQRTQQEDSAVYLCASSPRQVLNTEAFFGQGTRLTVV.

The chain is built from TRBV9 and TRBJ1-1, with D possibly TRBD1 on 6 matching bases. The germline V and J ends were trimmed by 4 bases and 1 base, with 14 bases remaining between them. CDR1 SGDLS and CDR2 YYNGEE come from the germline V gene. There are 15 residues in the CDR3. Written as DNA, the CDR3 is TGTGCCAGCAGCCCTACAGGGTTTACGAACACTGAAGCTTTCTTT. Its protein product is CASSPTGFTNTEAFF.

CDR3 amino acids: CASAPFGTGGLLNTGELFF. The DNA for the CDR3 is TGCGCCAGCGCCCCCTTTGGGACAGGGGGTTTACTGAACACCGGGGAGCTGTTTTTT. The genes are TRBV23-1 and TRBJ2-2; 11 bases line up with TRBD1. TRBV23-1 falls under the ORF class, with uncertain function. This CDR3 comprises 19 residues. J lost 1 base, V lost 8 bases, and 15 bases had no gene match.

V and J are TRBV6-5 and TRBJ2-5; 7 bases fit TRBD1. CDR1 MNHEY and CDR2 SVGAGI come from the germline V gene. The CDR3 runs to 14 residues. J gave up 10 bases and V 7 bases, and 15 bases lay outside the gene matches. CDR3 in amino acids: CASTLDRTNFGQYF. CDR3 DNA: TGTGCCAGCACCTTGGACAGGACCAATTTCGGCCAGTACTTC.

CDR3 in DNA: TGTGCCAGCAGCTTGTTGTTAGCGACCACCGGGGAGCTGTTTTTT. It translates to CASSLLLATTGELFF. This sequence joins TRBV5-5 and TRBJ2-2; tentative D call: TRBD2 (5 bases). Looked up from germline, CDR1 is SGHKS and CDR2 is YYEKEE (reference sequence). The germline V and J ends were trimmed by 1 base and 4 bases, with 11 bases remaining between them. This CDR3 has 15 amino acids.

This chain links TRBV9 with TRBJ1-2; 8 positions agree with TRBD1. Germline V gives CDR1 SGDLS, CDR2 YYNGEE. The V and J ends lost 4 bases and 4 bases, in that order; junction bases with no gene match: 6. The CDR3 is 14 residues long. CDR3: CASSTDRGSYGYTF. DNA for the CDR3: TGTGCCAGCAGCACCGACAGGGGCAGCTATGGCTACACCTTC. Filled out from reference TRBV9 and TRBJ1-2, the complete variable domain reads DSGVTQTPKHLITATGQRVTLRCSPRSGDLSVYWYQQSLDQGLQFLIQYYNGEERAKGNILERFSAQQFPDLHSELNLSSLELGDSALYFCASSTDRGSYGYTFGSGTRLTVV.

V gene TRBV15 combines with J gene TRBJ2-3; the match to TRBD2 covers 9 bases. The CDR3 totals 17 residues. Germline values: CDR1 LNHNV, CDR2 YYDKDF (reference sequence). V dropped 0 bases and J dropped 2; count of bases not matched to a gene: 6. The CDR3 here is CATSRDGASGITDTQYF. The DNA of the CDR3 is TGTGCCACCAGCAGAGATGGGGCTAGCGGGATCACAGATACGCAGTATTTT.

The chain uses TRBV5-6 and TRBJ2-5, with TRBD2 matching 8 bases. J was trimmed by 4 bases and V by 4 bases; bases with no gene match: 9. Looked up from germline, CDR1 is SGHDT and CDR2 is YYEEEE. The CDR3 consists of 15 residues. CDR3 residues: CASSKRGGLGETQYF. In DNA form, the CDR3 reads TGTGCCAGCAGCAAACGGGGGGGCCTGGGAGAGACCCAGTACTTC. The variable domain in full, with the rest retrieved from reference TRBV5-6 and TRBJ2-5, is DAGVTQSPTHLIKTRGQQVTLRCSPKSGHDTVSWYQQALGQGPQFIFQYYEEEERQRGNFPDRFSGHQFPNYSSELNVNALLLGDSALYLCASSKRGGLGETQYFGPGTRLLVL.

The chain couples TRBV2 to TRBJ2-3; D is ambiguous. Germline V gene data show CDR1 as SNHLY and CDR2 as FYNNEI. This CDR3 contains 15 residues. V was pared by 6 bases and J by 2 bases, with 15 bases between. In nucleotides, the CDR3 is TGTGCCAGCAGCACCGGCGGAGCGATCACAGATACGCAGTATTTT. Translation: CASSTGGAITDTQYF.

This clone was seen only once. This chain links TRBV5-4 with TRBJ1-1, with 7 bases aligning to TRBD1. The V segment lost 4 bases and the J segment 4 bases; nucleotides outside the gene matches: 7. Per germline, CDR1 SGHNT and CDR2 YYREEE (reference sequence). The CDR3 is 14 residues long. The CDR3 coding sequence is TGTGCCAGCAGCCCCGACAGGGCCCCCACTGAAGCTTTCTTT. Protein product: CASSPDRAPTEAFF.

This chain uses TRBV2 with TRBJ2-1; 7 bases fit TRBD1. The CDR3 runs to 14 residues. Germline CDR1 reads SNHLY; CDR2 reads FYNNEI. V lost 10 bases, J lost 4 bases, and 10 bases stayed unmatched. This CDR3 reads CANPPGQTYNEQFF. CDR3 sequence (DNA): TGTGCCAACCCTCCGGGACAGACGTACAATGAGCAGTTCTTC.

V gene TRBV29-1 combines with J gene TRBJ2-3, with TRBD1 matching over 9 bases. The CDR3 loop spans 15 amino acids. Germline V gene sequence: CDR1 SQVTM, CDR2 ANQGSEA. The J segment lost 3 bases and the V segment lost 6 bases, leaving 10 bases of the junction unmatched. In DNA, the CDR3 is TGCAGCGTATCTACAGGGGGCCATAGGACAGATACGCAGTATTTT. Amino acid sequence: CSVSTGGHRTDTQYF.

The CDR3 sequence: CASSETNLDGELFF. In DNA form, the CDR3 reads TGTGCCAGCAGTGAAACCAACCTAGACGGGGAGCTGTTTTTT. V is TRBV2 and J is TRBJ2-2, with no clear D. CDR1 SNHLY and CDR2 FYNNEI come from the germline V gene. The CDR3 is 14 amino acids. Trimming pared 2 bases from V and 7 bases from J, leaving 11 bases between.